Each of the 10 T cell receptor beta chains below was sequenced from the same sample in a study of TIL therapy for anti-PD-1-resistant metastatic lung cancer. This sample's time point: pre-treatment sample, taken before nivolumab and TIL therapy. Sequencing used immunoSEQ v3. Only in-frame clones appear in the TCRdb table, and some are missing; sequencing was by immunoSEQ multiplex PCR. Among approximately 40,000 clones, 70% to 75% were seen once, and the ten largest hold about 5.7%. The source material was blood, sampled at baseline. These receptors all stem from a person aged 30 to 80 with non-small cell lung cancer.

This chain links TRBV19 with TRBJ1-2; TRBD1 aligns across 7 bases. V lost 9 bases and J lost 4; bases outside the gene matches: 11. The CDR3 runs to 14 residues. Germline V CDR1 and CDR2: LNHDA, SQIVND (reference sequence). CDR3: CASRDSVYGYGYTF. DNA for the CDR3: TGTGCCAGCAGGGACAGCGTTTACGGCTATGGCTACACCTTC. Full variable domain (outside the CDR3, taken from reference TRBV19 and TRBJ1-2): DGGITQSPKYLFRKEGQNVTLSCEQNLNHDAMYWYRQDPGQGLRLIYYSQIVNDFQKGDIAEGYSVSREKKESFPLTVTSAQKNPTAFYLCASRDSVYGYGYTFGSGTRLTVV.

This clone appeared once. The chain joins TRBV4-3 to TRBJ2-7; maybe TRBD1 (6 bases). CDR3 size: 14 residues. Deletions cut 1 base from V and 2 bases from J, with 9 bases between. Germline loops: CDR1 LGHNA, CDR2 YSLEER. In DNA form, the CDR3 reads TGCGCCAGCAGCCAAGCGACAGGCACCTACGAGCAGTACTTC. This encodes CASSQATGTYEQYF.

This clone was recorded once. The chain has TRBV4-3 and TRBJ1-4; tentative D call: TRBD1 (5 bases). This CDR3 comprises 16 residues. With 1 base removed from V and 8 bases from J, the gap between germline ends came to 17 bases. Germline CDR1 is LGHNA and CDR2 is YSLEER. CDR3 amino acids: CASSQAGVTNGEKLFF. The CDR3 DNA reads as TGCGCCAGCAGCCAAGCGGGGGTTACCAATGGGGAAAAACTGTTTTTT.

This sequence joins TRBV5-1 and TRBJ1-1; D gene ambiguous. V gave up 0 bases and J gave up 6 bases, with 3 bases separating them. The CDR3 is 11 residues long. Germline V lookup: CDR1 SGHRS, CDR2 YFSETQ. The chain's CDR3 is CASSLGSEAFF. DNA of the CDR3: TGCGCCAGCAGCTTGGGGTCTGAAGCTTTCTTT.

This clone was observed a handful of times. The gene calls are TRBV7-6 and TRBJ2-6; D possibly corresponds to TRBD2 (5 bases). Trimming took 2 bases from V and 0 from J, leaving 17 bases between them. The CDR3 spans 19 residues. The germline V gene has CDR1 SGHVS and CDR2 FNYEAQ. The CDR3 DNA reads as TGTGCCAGCAGCTTACGGTTGTTTGATGGGAGCTCTGGGGCCAACGTCCTGACTTTC. Protein sequence: CASSLRLFDGSSGANVLTF.

The chain has TRBV7-6 and TRBJ2-1; D remains ambiguous. The CDR3 extends over 17 amino acids. CDR1 SGHVS and CDR2 FNYEAQ come from the germline V gene. Trimming left V 1 base short and J 4 bases short, with 17 bases between. CDR3 bases: TGTGCCAGCAGCTTAGTAGGTAGGTCGCACCCTTACAATGAGCAGTTCTTC. Encoded protein: CASSLVGRSHPYNEQFF.

The J gene is TRBJ2-5, the V gene TRBV6-4; D not certain. CDR3 length: 13 amino acids. V shed 4 bases and J shed 4 bases, with 10 bases lying between them. Germline V gene lookup returns CDR1 MRHNA and CDR2 SNTAGT. The CDR3 loop reads CASSVGPGETQYF. CDR3 sequence (DNA): TGTGCCAGCAGTGTAGGGCCCGGAGAGACCCAGTACTTC.

CDR3: CASSLSQGGETQYF. CDR3 sequence (DNA): TGTGCCAGCTCACTGTCGCAGGGGGGCGAGACCCAGTACTTC. The chain recombines TRBV18 with TRBJ2-5; the D gene is possibly TRBD1 (7 bases). Germline V gives CDR1 KGHSH, CDR2 LQKENI. There are 14 residues in the CDR3. The V gene lost 4 bases and the J gene lost 5 bases, with 14 bases spanning the gap.

The chain recombines TRBV6-5 with TRBJ2-3; 9 bases are a match to TRBD1. Germline values: CDR1 MNHEY, CDR2 SVGAGI. The trim removed 4 bases at V and 7 bases at J, leaving 12 bases unmatched. This CDR3 is built from 16 residues. The CDR3 DNA reads as TGTGCCAGCAGTTTCGGGACAGGGCGCCCATTGCATACGCAGTATTTT. Its protein is CASSFGTGRPLHTQYF.

A note on this clone: Relative to the germline gene, one junction end is altered; a read error may explain this. The chain recombines TRBV7-7 with TRBJ2-5, with a possible D match to TRBD1 (6 bases). The CDR3 extends over 13 amino acids. CDR1 and CDR2 (germline): SSHAT, FNYEAQ (reference sequence). CDR3 amino acids: CASSFTGKETQYF. The CDR3 DNA is TGTGCTAGCAGCTTTACAGGGAAAGAGACCCAGTACTTC.